This T cell receptor (beta chain) was obtained from a study of Graves' ophthalmopathy and Graves' hyperthyroidism. CAS ≥3, NOSPECS ≥4, moderate-to-severe activity and duration under 3 months marked donors with ophthalmopathy. CDR1 and CDR2 (germline): DFQATT, SNEGSKA (reference sequence). The CDR3 has 14 residues. V lost 5 bases and J 5 bases, leaving 19 bases between the germline ends. Amplification of TCR beta CDR3 regions used RNA transcripts. Scientists carried out first-round RT-PCR using HTBI primers and then a second-round multiplex PCR. One entry per CDR3 protein results from TCRdb running MiXCR on the multiplex PCR reads. The table shows 240,000 or so distinct CDR3 sequences, with about 46% occurring only once.

The TCR was taken from an adult man with Graves' ophthalmopathy. The genes are TRBV20-1 and TRBJ2-7; D may be TRBD2 (6 bases). Sequencing was performed on peripheral blood. Here the CDR3 reads CSALERGKENEQYF. CDR3 DNA sequence: TGCAGTGCTTTAGAACGCGGGAAAGAAAACGAGCAGTACTTC.